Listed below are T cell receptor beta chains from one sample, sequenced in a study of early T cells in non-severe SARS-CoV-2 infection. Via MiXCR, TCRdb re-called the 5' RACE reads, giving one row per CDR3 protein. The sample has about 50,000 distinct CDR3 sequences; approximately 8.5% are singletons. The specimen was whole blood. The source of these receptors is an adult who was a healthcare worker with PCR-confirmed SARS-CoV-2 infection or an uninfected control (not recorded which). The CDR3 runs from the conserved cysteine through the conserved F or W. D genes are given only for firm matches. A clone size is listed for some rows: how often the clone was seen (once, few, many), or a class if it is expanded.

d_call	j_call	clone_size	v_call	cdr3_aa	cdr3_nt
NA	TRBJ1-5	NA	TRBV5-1	CASSYGDSNQPQHF	TGCGCCAGCAGCTACGGAGATAGCAATCAGCCCCAGCATTTT
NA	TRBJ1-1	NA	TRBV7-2	CASSFYMNTEAFF	TGTGCCAGCAGCTTCTATATGAACACTGAAGCTTTCTTT
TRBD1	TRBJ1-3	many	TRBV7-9	CASSTNWTGAENTIYF	TGTGCCAGCAGCACCAATTGGACAGGCGCTGAAAACACCATATATTTT
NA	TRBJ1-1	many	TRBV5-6	CASRRDNEAFF	TGTGCCAGCAGACGGGACAATGAAGCTTTCTTT
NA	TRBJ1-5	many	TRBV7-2	CASSPDYSNQPQHF	TGTGCCAGCAGTCCCGATTATAGCAATCAGCCCCAGCATTTT
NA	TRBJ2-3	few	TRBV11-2	CASSLEGGSTDTQYF	TGTGCCAGCAGCTTAGAAGGGGGGAGCACAGATACGCAGTATTTT
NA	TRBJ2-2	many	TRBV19	CASAQPNTGELFF	TGTGCCAGTGCCCAGCCTAACACCGGGGAGCTGTTTTTT
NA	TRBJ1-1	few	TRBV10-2	CASSVAANTEAFF	TGCGCCAGCAGTGTGGCGGCAAACACTGAAGCTTTCTTT
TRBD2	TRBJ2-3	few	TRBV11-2	CASSLQGWETSGSGDTQYF	TGTGCCAGCAGCCTACAGGGGTGGGAGACTAGCGGGAGTGGGGATACGCAGTATTTT
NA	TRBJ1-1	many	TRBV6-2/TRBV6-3	CASSDTDTSEAFF	TGTGCCAGCAGTGACACAGATACATCTGAAGCTTTCTTT
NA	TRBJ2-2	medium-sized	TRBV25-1	CASSKLRGPRELFF	TGTGCCAGCAGCAAACTCCGGGGGCCCCGGGAGCTGTTTTTT
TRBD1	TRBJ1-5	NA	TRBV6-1	CASSTGTGVGSNQPQHF	TGTGCCAGCAGCACCGGGACAGGGGTCGGTAGCAATCAGCCCCAGCATTTT
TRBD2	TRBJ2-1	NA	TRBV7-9	CASSTGLAGYEQFF	TGTGCCAGCAGTACGGGACTAGCGGGTTATGAGCAGTTCTTC
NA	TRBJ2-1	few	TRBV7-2	CASSLARSVYNEQFF	TGTGCCAGCAGCTTAGCCCGTAGCGTCTACAATGAGCAGTTCTTC
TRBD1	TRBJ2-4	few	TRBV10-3	CASESGQGGKNIQYF	TGTGCCAGCGAATCCGGACAGGGAGGCAAAAACATTCAGTACTTC
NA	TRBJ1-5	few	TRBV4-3	CASSQDASRINQPQHF	TGCGCCAGCAGCCAAGATGCTTCGCGGATTAATCAGCCCCAGCATTTT
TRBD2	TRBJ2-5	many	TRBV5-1	CASSLDAGGAQETQYF	TGCGCCAGCAGCTTGGATGCGGGGGGGGCGCAAGAGACCCAGTACTTC
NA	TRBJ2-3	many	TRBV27	CASSLRDTQYF	TGTGCCAGCAGTTTAAGAGATACGCAGTATTTT
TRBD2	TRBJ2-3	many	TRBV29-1	CSPWGLAGGGTDTQYF	TGCAGCCCATGGGGACTAGCGGGAGGGGGAACAGATACGCAGTATTTT
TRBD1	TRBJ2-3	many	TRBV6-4	CASSDSGQGDADTQYF	TGTGCCAGCAGTGACTCGGGACAGGGGGATGCAGATACGCAGTATTTT
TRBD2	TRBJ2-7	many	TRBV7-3	CASSLNGGGPYEQYF	TGTGCCAGCAGCTTAAACGGCGGGGGACCCTACGAGCAGTACTTC
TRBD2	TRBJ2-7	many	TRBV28	CASTRLAREFSEQYF	TGTGCCAGCACCCGACTAGCTCGGGAGTTCTCCGAGCAGTACTTC
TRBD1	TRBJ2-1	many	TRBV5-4	CASSLRQGAYNEQFF	TGTGCCAGCAGCTTGAGGCAGGGGGCCTACAATGAGCAGTTCTTC
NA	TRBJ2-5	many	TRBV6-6	CASSTLETQYF	TGTGCCAGCAGTACCCTAGAGACCCAGTACTTC
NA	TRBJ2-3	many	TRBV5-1	CASSLGRGADTQYF	TGCGCCAGCAGCTTAGGACGGGGGGCCGATACGCAGTATTTT
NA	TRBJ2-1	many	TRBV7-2	CASSLLASSYNEQFF	TGTGCCAGCAGCTTACTCGCGAGCTCCTACAATGAGCAGTTCTTC
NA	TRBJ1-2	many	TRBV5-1	CASSLWRDYGYTF	TGCGCCAGCAGCTTGTGGCGGGATTATGGCTACACCTTC
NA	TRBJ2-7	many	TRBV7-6	CASSLNAGTTYEQYF	TGTGCCAGCAGCCTAAACGCCGGGACAACCTACGAGCAGTACTTC
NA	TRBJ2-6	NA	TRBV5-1	CASSRPGVGANVLTF	TGCGCCAGCAGCCGCCCCGGGGTCGGGGCCAACGTCCTGACTTTC